The present T cell receptor (beta chain) was sequenced within a study of beta chain features in type 1 diabetes. Study-wide results and caveats: A closer apparent resemblance between naive, central memory and Treg TCRB repertoires was seen in patients than in healthy donors. Patients and controls would be equally affected if PCR favored shorter templates.

About 120 mL of blood, on average, came from one heparinised draw per donor. Reverse transcription of all isolated RNA meant that expressed TCRB transcripts were sequenced. Clones were sequenced by immunoSEQ multiplex PCR, and TCRdb holds only the in-frame ones, with some missing. This sample has around 340,000 clones; around 20% occur once, and the top ten carry about 0.044%. Note on this clone: As yet, its antigen is unknown. The same CDR3 arises from other DNA sequences in this sample as well.

After removal of 1 base from V and 5 bases from J, the junction contained 4 bases not matched to a gene. Germline CDR1 reads SEHNR; CDR2 reads FQNEAQ (reference sequence). The CDR3 has 14 residues. The specimen was naive CD4+ T cells from blood. The chain joins TRBV7-9 to TRBJ2-5, with 7 bases that match TRBD2. This TCR was sampled from a woman between 18 and 29 years old in good health. The CDR3 is CASSLGAGGETQYF. CDR3 nucleotide sequence: TGTGCCAGCAGCTTAGGTGCCGGGGGGGAGACCCAGTACTTC.